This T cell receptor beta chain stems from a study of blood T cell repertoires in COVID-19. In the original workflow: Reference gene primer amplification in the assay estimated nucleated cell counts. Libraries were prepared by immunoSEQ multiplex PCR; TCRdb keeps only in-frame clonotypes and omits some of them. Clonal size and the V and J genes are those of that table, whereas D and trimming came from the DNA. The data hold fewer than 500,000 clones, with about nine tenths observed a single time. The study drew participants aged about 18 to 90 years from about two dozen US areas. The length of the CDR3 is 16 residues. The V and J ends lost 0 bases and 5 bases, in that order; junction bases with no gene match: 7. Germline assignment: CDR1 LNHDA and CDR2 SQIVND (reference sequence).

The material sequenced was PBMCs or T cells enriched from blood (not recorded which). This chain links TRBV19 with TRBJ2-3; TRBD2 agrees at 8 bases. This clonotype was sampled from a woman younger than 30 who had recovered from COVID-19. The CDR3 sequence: CASSIERGAGGDTQYF. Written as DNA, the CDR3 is TGTGCCAGTAGTATAGAACGGGGGGCGGGAGGAGATACGCAGTATTTT.